A selection of T cell receptor beta chains follows, all from one sample in a study of blood T cell repertoires in COVID-19. TCRdb's table, derived via immunoSEQ multiplex PCR, lists solely in-frame clones and lacks some. The data contain roughly 440,000 clones, approximately 90% of them seen just once; the ten biggest clones take up approximately 12%. What was sequenced was peripheral blood. The receptor set was obtained from a woman aged 45-65 years with COVID-19, enrolled during active disease. The CDR3 runs from the conserved cysteine through the conserved F or W. Fields, in order: clone size, V gene, J gene, D gene, CDR3 DNA, CDR3 protein. A D gene is named only where the DNA matches it firmly. Some rows mark clone size as missing; the rest say once, few, many or name a class of expanded clone.

size: .
V: TRBV29-1
J: TRBJ2-2
D: .
DNA: TGCAGCGTTGTTGACAGTTTCACCGGGGAGCTGTTTTTT
CDR3: CSVVDSFTGELFF

size: .
V: TRBV19
J: TRBJ1-2
D: TRBD1
DNA: TGTGCCAGTAGTCCCCGGACAGGGTGGAATGGCTACACCTTC
CDR3: CASSPRTGWNGYTF

size: .
V: TRBV5-4
J: TRBJ1-4
D: TRBD1
DNA: TGTGCCAGCAGCTGGAGTACCGGACAGGTGAGGGAATTTTGCGAAAAACTGTTTTTT
CDR3: CASSWSTGQVREFCEKLFF

size: .
V: TRBV3-1/TRBV3-2
J: TRBJ1-2
D: TRBD1
DNA: TGTGCCAGCAGCCAAGGCACTCGGACAGGGGGCGGGTACTATGGCTACACCTTC
CDR3: CASSQGTRTGGGYYGYTF

size: .
V: TRBV10-2
J: TRBJ2-3
D: TRBD2
DNA: TGCGCCAGCAGTCCAGGACTAGCGGGAAGCACAGATACGCAGTATTTT
CDR3: CASSPGLAGSTDTQYF

size: .
V: TRBV5-1
J: TRBJ2-1
D: .
DNA: TGCGCCAGCAGCCCAATAGCACAGGGAGAGGGTGAGCAGTTCTTC
CDR3: CASSPIAQGEGEQFF

size: .
V: TRBV5-1
J: TRBJ1-1
D: .
DNA: TGCGCCAGCGGATGGGGGGGCAGTGAAGCTTTCTTT
CDR3: CASGWGGSEAFF

size: .
V: TRBV10-3
J: TRBJ2-3
D: .
DNA: TGTGCCATCAGTGAAAATTCTCCGGGTACGCAGTATTTT
CDR3: CAISENSPGTQYF

size: .
V: TRBV25-1
J: TRBJ2-1
D: .
DNA: TGTGCCAGCAGTGAATACCCCCGCGGGTCCTACAATGAGCAGTTCTTC
CDR3: CASSEYPRGSYNEQFF

size: .
V: TRBV29-1
J: TRBJ1-1
D: .
DNA: TGCAGCGTAGGGGAGGGGCTAGATGGAGCTTTCTTT
CDR3: CSVGEGLDGAFF

size: .
V: TRBV12-3/TRBV12-4
J: TRBJ1-3
D: .
DNA: TGTGCCAGCAACGCCTACGGGGGAAACACCATATATTTT
CDR3: CASNAYGGNTIYF

size: few
V: TRBV2
J: TRBJ1-1
D: TRBD1
DNA: TGTGCCAGCGCCCCTAAACAGGGGTACACTGAAGCTTTCTTT
CDR3: CASAPKQGYTEAFF